The sequence of this T cell receptor (beta chain) was determined in a study of read filtering for tumor transcriptome and immune sequencing. Molecular barcoded adaptors covering alpha/delta and beta/gamma chains were used on approximately 400 ng RNA. TCRdb ran MiXCR on the reads and lists one entry per CDR3 protein. This table has 120,000 or so distinct CDR3 sequences, over 10% appearing once. This clonotype was seen repeatedly, ten times or more. This CDR3 is built from 17 residues. J was trimmed by 0 bases and V by 4 bases; bases with no gene match: 9. Germline CDR1 and CDR2: SGHTS and YDEGEE. The V call is TRBV5-8, the J call TRBJ1-1; 10 bases match TRBD1. The sample was a population of CD138-negative cells sorted from bone marrow. The sequence came from a donor over 35 with multiple myeloma. The chain's CDR3 is CASSRDRGTSMNTEAFF. Written as DNA, the CDR3 is TGTGCCAGCAGCCGGGACAGGGGAACTTCCATGAACACTGAAGCTTTCTTT.